This TCR beta chain emerged from a study of T-cell reconstitution after alpha-beta-depleted transplantation in children. Overall study results and limits: From newly produced T cells came most of the T-cell counts and diversity one year after transplant. Roughly two months post-transplant, alpha-beta T cells reportedly originated from several hundred graft clones that had expanded.

This CDR3 comprises 20 residues. The V gene's germline CDR1 is LNHNV and CDR2 YYDKDF (reference sequence). With V trimmed by 4 bases and J by 4 bases, 16 bases remained unmatched. The library targeted TCRbeta and was prepared with unique molecular identifiers. TCRdb re-called the PCR reads through MiXCR, storing one row per CDR3 protein. Here the sample spans around 800,000 distinct CDR3 sequences, roughly 15% being singletons. Concerning this clonotype: Antigen: not known.

This TCR was recovered from a male patient between 5 and 17 years old who had a stem cell transplant for acute lymphoblastic leukemia, so the T cells may come from the graft donor. This rearrangement joins TRBV15 to TRBJ2-3; 14 bases are a match to TRBD2. Sequences were derived from PBMCs, mostly from graft donor cells, sampled 360 days after TCRalphabeta/CD19-depleted stem cell transplant. CDR3 region: CATSTPEGTSGSWWPDTQYF. The CDR3 DNA sequence: TGTGCCACCAGCACGCCCGAAGGGACTAGCGGGAGTTGGTGGCCAGATACGCAGTATTTT.